This T cell receptor (beta chain) was obtained from a study of T cell responses to AZD1222 COVID-19 vaccine. Generated by immunoSEQ multiplex PCR, the TCRdb table keeps only in-frame clones and is missing some. The sample has tens of thousands of clones; 80% to 90% are singletons. Study-level findings and limits: White British ancestry dominated among donors, who included more females, and clonal diversity was possibly underestimated. Regions 160-218 and 743-854 dominated among vaccine-associated CD4 TCRs spanning spike. The study found Spike-specific TCR breadth and depth rose after two AZD1222 doses. Samples come after the peak T cell response, not at day 14.

This CDR3 region has 17 residues. Germline assignment: CDR1 LNHDA and CDR2 SQIVND (reference sequence). Trimming stripped 4 bases from V and 0 bases from J, with 13 bases between. Points on this clone: No antigen is known for it.

The sample was peripheral blood, taken 28 days after the second AZD1222 dose. This clonotype originated in an adult who received the AZD1222 COVID-19 vaccine. This sequence joins TRBV19 and TRBJ1-6; D may be TRBD1 (5 bases). CDR3 DNA sequence: TGTGCCAGTAGTAACCGACAGAGCCTCTCCTATAATTCACCCCTCCACTTT. Its translation: CASSNRQSLSYNSPLHF.